These 4 T cell receptor beta chains were sequenced from one sample in a study of blood T cell repertoires in COVID-19. Method: immunoSEQ multiplex PCR; TCRdb's copy keeps in-frame clones and lacks some. Here the sample spans about 340,000 clones, 80% to 90% being singletons. The sample comprised peripheral blood. These receptor sequences come from a woman aged 45 to 65 with COVID-19, enrolled during active disease.

The chain recombines TRBV4-1 with TRBJ1-6; tentative D call: TRBD1 (5 bases). Per the germline V gene, CDR1 is MGHRA and CDR2 is YSYEKL. The length of the CDR3 is 16 residues. With 0 bases removed from V and 7 bases from J, the gap between germline ends came to 13 bases. This CDR3 reads CASSQDFLQGNSPLHF. DNA for the CDR3: TGCGCCAGCAGCCAAGATTTTCTTCAGGGCAATTCACCCCTCCACTTT.

This chain links TRBV7-8 with TRBJ1-2; D ambiguous. Germline CDR1 SGHVS, CDR2 FQNEAQ. This CDR3 has 15 amino acids. The V gene lost 0 bases and the J gene lost 1 base, with 9 bases spanning the gap. The CDR3 DNA reads as TGTGCCAGCAGCTTAGCCCACGGGAATAACTATGGCTACACCTTC. This encodes CASSLAHGNNYGYTF.

The chain is built from TRBV5-1 and TRBJ2-5, with 16 nucleotides matching TRBD2. Germline-derived CDR1 and CDR2 are SGHRS and YFSETQ. Unmatched junction bases numbered 17, after V lost 4 bases and J lost 5 bases. This CDR3 has 20 residues. DNA of the CDR3: TGCGCCAGCAGCCGGGGACTAGCGGGAGGGCGGAACCCCCTTTCTGAGACCCAGTACTTC. This gives the protein CASSRGLAGGRNPLSETQYF.

CDR3 amino acids: CASRERWGSAGELFF. The CDR3 DNA reads as TGTGCCAGCAGGGAAAGGTGGGGCTCGGCCGGGGAGCTGTTTTTT. The J gene is TRBJ2-2, the V gene TRBV2, with D maybe TRBD1 (5 bases). The germline gives CDR1 SNHLY, CDR2 FYNNEI. The CDR3 has 15 residues. V shed 6 bases and J shed 6 bases, with 17 bases lying between them.